This T cell receptor (beta chain) was identified during a study of blood T cell repertoires in COVID-19. Study information: Specimens from acute and convalescent COVID-19 originated in the United States, Italy and Spain.

Study processing details: For nucleated cells, counts were estimated from reference gene primer amplification. Using immunoSEQ multiplex PCR, the repertoire was profiled, and TCRdb retains in-frame clones only, with some absent. The DNA was the basis for D and trimming; V, J and clone size are from that table. The top ten clones hold 8.8% of a sample with 110,000 to 150,000 clones, 70% to 85% of them seen once. This clonotype was obtained from a woman at least 80 years old in a cohort sampled during active or convalescent COVID-19. Sequenced material: peripheral blood.

CDR3 residues: CASSLLLSSGTGVQETQYF. The CDR3 DNA reads as TGTGCCAGCAGCCTACTTCTTTCCTCCGGGACAGGGGTACAAGAGACCCAGTACTTC. The chain uses TRBV7-6 and TRBJ2-5; TRBD1 aligns across 10 bases. The CDR3 is 19 residues long. The V gene's germline CDR1 is SGHVS and CDR2 FNYEAQ. J lost 2 bases, V lost 5 bases, and 17 bases had no gene match. The entire variable domain, with the rest obtained from reference TRBV7-6 and TRBJ2-5, is as follows: GAGVSQSPRYKVTKRGQDVALRCDPISGHVSLYWYRQALGQGPEFLTYFNYEAQQDKSGLPNDRFSAERPEGSISTLTIQRTEQRDSAMYRCASSLLLSSGTGVQETQYFGPGTRLLVL.